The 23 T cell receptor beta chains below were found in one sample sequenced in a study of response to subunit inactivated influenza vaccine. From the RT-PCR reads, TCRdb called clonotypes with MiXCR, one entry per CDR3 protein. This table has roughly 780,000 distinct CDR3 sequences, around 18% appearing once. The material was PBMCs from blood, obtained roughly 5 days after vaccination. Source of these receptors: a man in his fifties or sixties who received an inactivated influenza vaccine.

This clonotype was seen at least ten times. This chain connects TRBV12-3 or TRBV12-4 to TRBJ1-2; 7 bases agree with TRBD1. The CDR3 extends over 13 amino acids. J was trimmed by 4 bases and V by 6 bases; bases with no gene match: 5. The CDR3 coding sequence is TGTGCCAGCAGGCGTGGGACAGTCTATGGCTACACCTTC. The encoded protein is CASRRGTVYGYTF.

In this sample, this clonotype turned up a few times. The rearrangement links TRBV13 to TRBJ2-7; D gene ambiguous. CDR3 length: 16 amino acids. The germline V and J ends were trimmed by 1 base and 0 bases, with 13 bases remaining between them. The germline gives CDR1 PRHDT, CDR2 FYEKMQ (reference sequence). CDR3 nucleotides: TGTGCCAGCAGCTTAGAGTCTTTTGGGCCCTCCTACGAGCAGTACTTC. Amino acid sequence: CASSLESFGPSYEQYF.

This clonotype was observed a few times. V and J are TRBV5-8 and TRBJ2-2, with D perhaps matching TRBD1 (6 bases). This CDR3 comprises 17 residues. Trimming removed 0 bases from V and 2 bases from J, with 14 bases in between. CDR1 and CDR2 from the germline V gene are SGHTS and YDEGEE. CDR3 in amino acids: CASSLAIWGLNTGELFF. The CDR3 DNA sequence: TGTGCCAGCAGCTTGGCGATATGGGGGCTAAACACCGGGGAGCTGTTTTTT.

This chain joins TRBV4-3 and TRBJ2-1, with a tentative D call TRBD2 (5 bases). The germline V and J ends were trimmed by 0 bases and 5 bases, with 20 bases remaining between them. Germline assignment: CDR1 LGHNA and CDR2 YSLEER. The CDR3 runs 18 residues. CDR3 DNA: TGCGCCAGCAGCCAAGATATCCCAGGCGGACTGGTTAACAATGAGCAGTTCTTC. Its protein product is CASSQDIPGGLVNNEQFF.

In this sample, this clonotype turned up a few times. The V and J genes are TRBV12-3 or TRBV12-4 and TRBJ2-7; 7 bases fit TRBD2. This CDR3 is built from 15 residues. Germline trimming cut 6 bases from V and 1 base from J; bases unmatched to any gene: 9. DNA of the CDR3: TGTGCCAGCAGCAAAGCGGGGAGGGCTTCCTACGAGCAGTACTTC. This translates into CASSKAGRASYEQYF.

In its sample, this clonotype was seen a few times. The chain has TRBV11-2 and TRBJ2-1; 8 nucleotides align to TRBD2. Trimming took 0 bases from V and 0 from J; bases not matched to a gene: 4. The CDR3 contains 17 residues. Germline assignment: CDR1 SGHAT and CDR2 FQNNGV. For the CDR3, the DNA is TGTGCCAGCAGCTTAGACACGGGGGGGGACTCCTACAATGAGCAGTTCTTC. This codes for CASSLDTGGDSYNEQFF.

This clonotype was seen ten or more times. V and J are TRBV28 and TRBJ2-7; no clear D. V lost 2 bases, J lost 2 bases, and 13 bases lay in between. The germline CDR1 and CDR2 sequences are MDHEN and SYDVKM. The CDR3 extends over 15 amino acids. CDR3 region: CASSLTSLQAYEQYF. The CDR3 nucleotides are TGTGCCAGCAGTTTAACATCCCTTCAAGCCTACGAGCAGTACTTC.

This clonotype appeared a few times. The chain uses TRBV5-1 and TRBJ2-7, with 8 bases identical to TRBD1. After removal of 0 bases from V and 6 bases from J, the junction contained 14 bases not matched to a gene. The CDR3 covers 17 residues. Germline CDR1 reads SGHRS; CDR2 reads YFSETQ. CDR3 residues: CASSLDGRGHSFSEQYF. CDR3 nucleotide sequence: TGCGCCAGCAGCTTGGATGGCAGGGGGCATTCCTTTTCCGAGCAGTACTTC.

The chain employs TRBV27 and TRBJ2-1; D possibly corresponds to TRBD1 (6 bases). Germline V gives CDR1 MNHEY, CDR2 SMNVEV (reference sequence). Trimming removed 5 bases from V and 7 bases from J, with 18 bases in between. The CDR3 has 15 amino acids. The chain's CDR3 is CASSTRGYGGNEQFF. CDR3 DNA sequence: TGTGCCAGCAGTACCAGGGGTTACGGTGGTAATGAGCAGTTCTTC.

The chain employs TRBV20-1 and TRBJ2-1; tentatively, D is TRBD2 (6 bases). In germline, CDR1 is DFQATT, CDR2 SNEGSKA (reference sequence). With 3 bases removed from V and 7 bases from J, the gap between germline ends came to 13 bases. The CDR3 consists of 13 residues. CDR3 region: CSASRIGGNEQFF. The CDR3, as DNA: TGCAGTGCTAGCAGAATCGGGGGAAATGAGCAGTTCTTC.

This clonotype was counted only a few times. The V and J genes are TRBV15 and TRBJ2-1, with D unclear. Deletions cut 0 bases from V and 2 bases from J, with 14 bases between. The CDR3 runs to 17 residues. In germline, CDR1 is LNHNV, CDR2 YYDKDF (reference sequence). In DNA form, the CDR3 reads TGTGCCACCAGCAGAGACCTCGGGCAGCGCGCCTACAATGAGCAGTTCTTC. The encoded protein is CATSRDLGQRAYNEQFF.

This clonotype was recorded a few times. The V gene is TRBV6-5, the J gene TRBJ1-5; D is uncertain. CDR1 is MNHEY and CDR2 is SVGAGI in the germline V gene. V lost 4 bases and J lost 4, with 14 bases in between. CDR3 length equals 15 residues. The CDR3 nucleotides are TGTGCCAGCAGTTGGTCCCCCGGCGGGAATCAGCCCCAGCATTTT. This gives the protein CASSWSPGGNQPQHF.

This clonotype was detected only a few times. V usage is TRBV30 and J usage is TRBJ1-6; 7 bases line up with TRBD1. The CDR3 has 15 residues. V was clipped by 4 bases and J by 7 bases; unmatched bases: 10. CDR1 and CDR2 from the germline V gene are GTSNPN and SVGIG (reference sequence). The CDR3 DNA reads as TGTGCCTGGACCCTACTAGGACAGGTCAATTCACCCCTCCACTTT. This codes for CAWTLLGQVNSPLHF.

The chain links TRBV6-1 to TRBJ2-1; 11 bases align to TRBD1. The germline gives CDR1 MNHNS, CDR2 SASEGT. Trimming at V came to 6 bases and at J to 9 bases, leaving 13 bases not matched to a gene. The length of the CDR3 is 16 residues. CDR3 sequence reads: CASRREGQGDLGEQFF. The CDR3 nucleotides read TGTGCCAGCAGACGCGAGGGACAGGGGGATTTGGGTGAGCAGTTCTTC.

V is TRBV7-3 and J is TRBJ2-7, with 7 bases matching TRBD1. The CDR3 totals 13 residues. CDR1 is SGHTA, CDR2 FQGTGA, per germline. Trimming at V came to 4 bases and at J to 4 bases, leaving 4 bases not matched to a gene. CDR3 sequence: CASSSSDRYEQYF. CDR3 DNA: TGTGCCAGCAGCTCCTCGGACAGGTACGAGCAGTACTTC.

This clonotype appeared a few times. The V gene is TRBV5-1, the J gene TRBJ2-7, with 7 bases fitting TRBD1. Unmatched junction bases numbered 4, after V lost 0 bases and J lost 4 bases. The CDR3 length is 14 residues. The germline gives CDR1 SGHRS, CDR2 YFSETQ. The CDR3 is CASSLGLRGYEQYF. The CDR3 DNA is TGCGCCAGCAGCTTGGGTCTCAGGGGGTACGAGCAGTACTTC.

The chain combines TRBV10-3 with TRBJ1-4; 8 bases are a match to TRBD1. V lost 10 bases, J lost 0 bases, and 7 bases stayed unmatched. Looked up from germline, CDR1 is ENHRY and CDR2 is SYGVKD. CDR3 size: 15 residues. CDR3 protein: CATRQGRTTNEKLFF. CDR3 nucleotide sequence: TGTGCCACCCGACAGGGGAGAACAACTAATGAAAAACTGTTTTTT.

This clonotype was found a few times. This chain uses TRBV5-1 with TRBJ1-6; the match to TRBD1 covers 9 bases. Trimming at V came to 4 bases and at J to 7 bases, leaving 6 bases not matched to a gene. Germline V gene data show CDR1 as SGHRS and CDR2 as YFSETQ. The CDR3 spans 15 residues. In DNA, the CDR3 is TGCGCCAGCAGCGAGGTGACAGGGGGGAATTCACCCCTCCACTTT. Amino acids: CASSEVTGGNSPLHF.

CDR3 sequence: CSARPGPQETQYF. The CDR3 region has the DNA TGCAGTGCTAGGCCGGGACCCCAAGAGACCCAGTACTTC. This chain uses TRBV20-1 with TRBJ2-5; the D gene could be TRBD1 or TRBD2 (5 bases each). CDR1 is DFQATT, CDR2 SNEGSKA, per germline (reference sequence). The CDR3 runs to 13 residues. Between the trimmed V and J ends, which lost 3 bases and 1 base, there was a span of 9 bases.

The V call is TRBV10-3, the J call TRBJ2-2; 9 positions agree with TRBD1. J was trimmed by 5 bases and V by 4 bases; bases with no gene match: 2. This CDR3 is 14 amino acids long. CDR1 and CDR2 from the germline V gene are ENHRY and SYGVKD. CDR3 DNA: TGTGCCATCAGTGGAGGGACAGGGACCGGGGAGCTGTTTTTT. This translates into CAISGGTGTGELFF.

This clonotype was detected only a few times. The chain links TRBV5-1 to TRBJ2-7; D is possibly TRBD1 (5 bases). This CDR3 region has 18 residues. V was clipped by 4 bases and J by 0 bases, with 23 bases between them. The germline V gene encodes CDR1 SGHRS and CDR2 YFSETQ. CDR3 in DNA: TGCGCCAGCAGCCGATCGACAGCCGCAGGGTCTAGCTCCTACGAGCAGTACTTC. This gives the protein CASSRSTAAGSSSYEQYF.

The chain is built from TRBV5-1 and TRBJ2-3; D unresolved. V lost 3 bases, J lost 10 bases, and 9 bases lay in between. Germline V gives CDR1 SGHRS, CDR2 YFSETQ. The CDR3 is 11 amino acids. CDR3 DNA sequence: TGCGCCAGCAGCTCAACTTGGGCGCAGTATTTT. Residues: CASSSTWAQYF.

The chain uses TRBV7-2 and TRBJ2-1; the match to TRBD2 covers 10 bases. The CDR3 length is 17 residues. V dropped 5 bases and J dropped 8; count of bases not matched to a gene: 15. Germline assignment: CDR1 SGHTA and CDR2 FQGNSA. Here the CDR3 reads CASSTPYSGRTLHEQFF. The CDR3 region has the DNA TGTGCCAGCAGCACACCTTATAGCGGGAGGACCCTCCATGAGCAGTTCTTC.